This TCR beta chain was observed in a study of blood T cell repertoires in COVID-19. Whole-study context: Sources were T cells, B-cell-depleted T cells, or PBMCs; the material itself was cDNA or gDNA.

The CDR3 loop spans 14 amino acids. Trimming stripped 3 bases from V and 7 bases from J, with 16 bases between. Per germline, CDR1 SGHKS and CDR2 YYEKEE (reference sequence). Clones were sequenced by immunoSEQ multiplex PCR, and TCRdb holds only the in-frame ones, with some missing. The repertoire holds tens of thousands of clones, about 88% seen once, with 2.5% to 3% in the top ten. The receptor comes from a man between 50 and 59 years old with acute or convalescent COVID-19. The sample taken for sequencing was peripheral blood. V gene TRBV5-5 combines with J gene TRBJ1-1; D perhaps matches TRBD1 (6 bases). For the CDR3, the DNA is TGTGCCAGCAGCTATGGGGGCGTTGGCTATGAAGCTTTCTTT. Encoded protein: CASSYGGVGYEAFF. Drawing the rest from reference TRBV5-5 and TRBJ1-1, the complete variable domain is DAGVTQSPTHLIKTRGQQVTLRCSPISGHKSVSWYQQVLGQGPQFIFQYYEKEERGRGNFPDRFSARQFPNYSSELNVNALLLGDSALYLCASSYGGVGYEAFFGQGTRLTVV.